The entry below gives a single T cell receptor beta chain sequence along with its context. Only a few counts were recorded for this clonotype. No cognate antigen has been identified for it. No base-level quality is on record; no much larger clone is a single base apart. This sample was included in a study of T-cell memory formation after mild COVID-19 (dated by TCRdb to the early 2020s). In terms of the full investigation: Most TCR sequence clusters were specific to one of the two donors. In a couple of donors, T-cell clones that expanded and contracted after mild COVID-19 were followed by sequencing TCRalpha and TCRbeta repertoires longitudinally. Two young, previously healthy adult volunteers, one female and one male, were included in the cohort.

Overall study outcomes, separate from this receptor: Some responding clones were detected in pre-infection memory, suggesting pre-existing cross-reactive memory T cells joined the SARS-CoV-2 response. SARS-CoV-2 specificity was not confirmed for the second-wave clones peaking on day 37. The study covered only two mild cases, and larger cohorts including severe cases with pre-infection samples were considered necessary. Balanced CD4/CD8 phenotypes were observed for clones contracting from day 15 to 85, whereas a bias towards CD4+ was observed for a second wave of clones expanding from day 15 to 37. Contracting CD4+ clones appeared mostly in the CM and EM memory subsets, whereas CD8+ clones were enriched in EMRA.

PBMCs were isolated by Ficoll-Paque density gradient centrifugation. The data were produced on an Illumina NovaSeq 6000. Using 5'RACE with constant-segment primers, TCRalpha and TCRbeta cDNA libraries were constructed, with sample barcodes and unique molecular identifiers added in the process. Trizol reagent was used to extract RNA from every sample. Library amplification was performed in two PCR steps, and a second sample barcode and Illumina TruSeq adapters were introduced in the second step. Libraries were sequenced on an Illumina NovaSeq with 2 x 150 bp paired-end reads. For the original study's pipeline: The reads were demultiplexed and collapsed into UMI-guided consensus sequences using migec v1.2.7. Using mixcr v2.1.11, the UMI consensuses were aligned to TRA and TRB V and J templates and assembled into clonotypes. Clonotypes were classified as expanded or contracted when called significant by both edgeR and NoisET, with noise models trained on biological replicates. For edgeR calls, the cutoffs were a false discovery rate-adjusted p below 0.01 and a log2 fold-change threshold of 1. As an exploratory analysis of dynamics, PCA with hierarchical clustering was applied to max-normalized trajectories of the 1000 most abundant clonotypes. The CD4 or CD8 phenotype of responding clones was assigned using the separately sequenced CD4+ and CD8+ repertoires. The public sequencing data were trimmed at Q25 with fastp and processed into clonotypes with MiXCR by TCRdb, which kept only in-frame beta chains. Entries are consolidated by CDR3 protein sequence, retaining the most common genes and DNA. The V and J calls reflect TCRdb's pipeline rather than the authors' work. The sample table shows roughly 350,000 distinct CDR3 sequences, and 28% are seen once. Roughly 13% of the sample goes to the ten largest clones.

The origin of this receptor is an adult woman who had mild COVID-19 (a few samples of this study predate the infection). The sample titles of this study are shuffled in the database, so cell type and time point are left out; the donor was told from shared clones. Sample: PBMCs or a T cell subset sorted from them (not recorded which).

The sequenced DNA: TGTGCCAGCAGCCAAGGGTGGCGGAACACTGAAGCTTTCTTT. Its coded protein is CASSQGWRNTEAFF. This chain is built from TRBV3-1 and TRBJ1-1; no confident D gene assignment can be made. V was cut back by 1 base and J by 1 base, leaving a gap of 7 bases between them. Sequences LGHDT (CDR1) and YNNKEL (CDR2) are obtained from the germline V gene (reference sequence). CDR3 length: 14 amino acids, cysteine to phenylalanine. Of the read, only the CDR3 DNA is kept; its 42 bases are in frame from base 1.